This TCR beta chain was recovered during a study of persistence of HIV-infected CD4 T cells. Sequencing used immunoSEQ version 4 in survey mode. Some clones are missing from TCRdb's copy, which holds only in-frame ones; the method was immunoSEQ multiplex PCR. This sample has some 49,000 clones, with 80% to 90% found just once. Nonspecific anti-CD3/anti-CD28 bead stimulation represents the broad CD4+ T cell repertoire. Sorting of responding CD4+ T cells relied on upregulated CD40 ligand together with CD69. Donors had CD4+ T cell counts above 400 cells/uL and were CMV-seropositive. CD8-depleted PBMCs were stimulated approximately 20 hours with anti-CD28/CD49d costimulation, CD40-blocking antibody and enfuvirtide. In regard to this clone: Its antigen is still unknown.

Whole-study results and caveats: Degenerate expanded CDR3beta sequences were enriched among CMV- and Gag-responding cells.

Here the sequenced sample was CD4+ T cells sorted from PBMCs after roughly 18-hour stimulation, taken from a patient who received antiretroviral therapy. The TCR comes from an adult woman with HIV who was CMV-seropositive.

The CDR3 DNA is TGCGCCAGCAGCCCACGGGACACCCTAGCGGGAGGCGAGCAGTACTTC. This sequence encodes CASSPRDTLAGGEQYF. The V call is TRBV5-1, the J call TRBJ2-7, with 11 bases fitting TRBD2. This CDR3 is built from 16 residues. Germline V gives CDR1 SGHRS, CDR2 YFSETQ. The J segment lost 6 bases and the V segment lost 4 bases, leaving 12 bases of the junction unmatched.